These 9 T cell receptor beta chains were all obtained from the same sample, sequenced in a study of blood T cell repertoires in COVID-19. The data were produced by immunoSEQ multiplex PCR, yet TCRdb's version contains in-frame clones alone and is incomplete. In the table there are some 68,000 clones, nearly 90% of which are singletons. Sequenced input: peripheral blood. These receptors originate from a woman aged 45-60 years with COVID-19, enrolled during active disease.

The V and J genes are TRBV6-5 and TRBJ1-1; D unclear. Trimming shortened V by 8 bases and J by 4 bases, and 14 bases separated the two germline ends. The germline CDR1 and CDR2 sequences are MNHEY and SVGAGI. The CDR3 covers 13 residues. The DNA of the CDR3 is TGTGCCAGCTTAAGCAAAGAGTCCACTGAAGCTTTCTTT. This gives the protein CASLSKESTEAFF.

The rearrangement joins TRBV28 to TRBJ1-5; 7 positions agree with TRBD1. J lost 0 bases, V lost 8 bases, and 13 bases had no gene match. Germline CDR1 is MDHEN and CDR2 is SYDVKM. The CDR3 sequence is 17 residues long. CDR3 region: CASSGQVGMRSNQPQHF. The CDR3 nucleotides are TGTGCCAGCTCCGGACAGGTCGGCATGCGTAGCAATCAGCCCCAGCATTTT.

The V gene is TRBV27, the J gene TRBJ1-1; TRBD1 matches 11 bases. V was pared by 5 bases and J by 3 bases, with 5 bases of the junction left unmatched. This CDR3 is built from 15 residues. In germline, CDR1 is MNHEY, CDR2 SMNVEV (reference sequence). CDR3 DNA: TGTGCCAGCAGTGGACAGGGGGCTCGGGACACTGAAGCTTTCTTT. Translated: CASSGQGARDTEAFF.

This rearrangement joins TRBV11-3 to TRBJ2-5, with 10 bases lining up with TRBD1. Germline assignment: CDR1 SGHNT and CDR2 YENEEA. The junction had 4 bases not matched to a gene; V was cut back by 3 bases and J by 3 bases. The CDR3 is 15 residues long. The CDR3 here is CASSFRGTGEETQYF. The CDR3 DNA is TGTGCCAGCAGCTTCCGCGGGACAGGGGAAGAGACCCAGTACTTC.

This rearrangement joins TRBV11-2 to TRBJ1-2; maybe TRBD1 (5 bases). The germline CDR1 and CDR2 sequences are SGHAT and FQNNGV. The CDR3 loop spans 14 amino acids. V was trimmed by 1 base and J by 2 bases, leaving 8 bases between them. The CDR3 DNA follows: TGTGCCAGCAGCTTAGCAGGGTCCAACTATGGCTACACCTTC. Amino acids: CASSLAGSNYGYTF.

This chain links TRBV28 with TRBJ2-1; D not certain. The CDR3 is 14 residues long. Deletions cut 2 bases from V and 5 bases from J, with 10 bases between. Per the germline V gene, CDR1 is MDHEN and CDR2 is SYDVKM. The CDR3, as DNA: TGTGCCAGCAGTTTAATAGCCCGCCACAATGAGCAGTTCTTC. Translation gives CASSLIARHNEQFF.

This chain joins TRBV15 and TRBJ1-2; TRBD1 is a possible D gene (6 bases). The CDR3 sequence is 15 residues long. V gave up 5 bases and J gave up 7 bases, with 20 bases separating them. The germline V gene has CDR1 LNHNV and CDR2 YYDKDF (reference sequence). CDR3: CATSVPDSRFAGYTF. The DNA of the CDR3 is TGTGCCACCAGCGTACCGGACAGTAGGTTCGCTGGCTACACCTTC.

The chain carries TRBV5-4 and TRBJ2-5, with D unclear. CDR1 and CDR2 from the germline V gene are SGHNT and YYREEE (reference sequence). Trimming stripped 6 bases from V and 2 bases from J, with 14 bases between. The length of the CDR3 is 14 residues. Written as DNA, the CDR3 is TGTGCCAGCACCCACCCTCGACTTCAAGAGACCCAGTACTTC. Protein: CASTHPRLQETQYF.

The chain recombines TRBV28 with TRBJ2-3, with 8 bases matching TRBD2. CDR1 MDHEN and CDR2 SYDVKM come from the germline V gene. The CDR3 is made up of 14 amino acids. Unmatched junction bases numbered 6, after V lost 8 bases and J lost 2 bases. The CDR3 spells CASGQLADTDTQYF. CDR3 nucleotide sequence: TGTGCCAGCGGCCAACTAGCGGACACAGATACGCAGTATTTT.